The 16 T cell receptor beta chains below all came from one sample that was sequenced in a study of cytomegalovirus exposure and HLA in healthy donors. PCR employed 60 Vbeta and 13 Jbeta primers. This table comes from immunoSEQ multiplex PCR, and its TCRdb copy is limited to in-frame clones, with some not included. The sample contains about 120,000 clones, around 80% of which appear only once. What was sequenced was PBMCs. The receptors derive from a man aged 25-45 years in good health and CMV-seropositive.

This clone was observed a handful of times. The chain joins TRBV5-6 to TRBJ1-2, with TRBD1 matching 12 bases. The CDR3 contains 17 residues. Germline V gene data show CDR1 as SGHDT and CDR2 as YYEEEE. The ends lost 3 bases at V and 2 bases at J; junction bases unmatched: 8. DNA for the CDR3: TGTGCCAGCAGCTGGGGGACAGGGGGCGCCCGAAACTATGGCTACACCTTC. It is translated as CASSWGTGGARNYGYTF.

This clone has a handful of counts. V gene TRBV5-6 combines with J gene TRBJ1-2, with 7 bases matching TRBD1. V shed 0 bases, J shed 4 bases, and the junction held 6 bases outside the gene matches. The CDR3 runs 15 residues. The germline V gene has CDR1 SGHDT and CDR2 YYEEEE. DNA of the CDR3: TGTGCCAGCAGCTTGGGACAGGGACGATTCTATGGCTACACCTTC. Translating gives CASSLGQGRFYGYTF.

This chain links TRBV7-8 with TRBJ1-1, with D possibly matching TRBD1 (6 bases). Per germline, CDR1 SGHVS and CDR2 FQNEAQ. V was shortened by 6 bases and J by 3 bases, with 20 bases between the two germline ends. This CDR3 contains 16 residues. As DNA, the CDR3 is TGTGCCAGCAGTCGTACAGGGCCGACGCGGCACACTGAAGCTTTCTTT. It encodes CASSRTGPTRHTEAFF.

The chain is built from TRBV9 and TRBJ2-1; a weak D match, TRBD1 (6 bases). The V and J ends lost 3 bases and 0 bases respectively, with 10 bases between them. CDR1 is SGDLS, CDR2 YYNGEE, per germline. This CDR3 has 15 residues. The CDR3 sequence: CASSGGQSSYNEQFF. The CDR3 DNA follows: TGTGCCAGCAGCGGCGGACAGAGCTCCTACAATGAGCAGTTCTTC.

This sequence joins TRBV19 and TRBJ1-2, with 8 nucleotides matching TRBD1. V shed 4 bases and J 4 bases; nucleotides not matched to a gene: 8. Germline CDR1 LNHDA, CDR2 SQIVND (reference sequence). The CDR3 has 15 amino acids. The DNA of the CDR3 is TGTGCCAGTAGTACAGACGACAGGGGAAGCTATGGCTACACCTTC. Amino acids: CASSTDDRGSYGYTF.

The chain uses TRBV7-2 and TRBJ2-3, with D possibly TRBD2 on 5 matching bases. CDR1 and CDR2 from the germline V gene are SGHTA and FQGNSA. The CDR3 has 12 residues. Trimming cost V 5 bases and J 5 bases, with 8 bases left between them. The CDR3 coding sequence is TGTGCCAGCAGCCGTCGGGGAGATACGCAGTATTTT. Protein sequence: CASSRRGDTQYF.

The rearrangement uses TRBV7-2 and TRBJ2-2; D not resolved. Per the germline V gene, CDR1 is SGHTA and CDR2 is FQGNSA. The CDR3 totals 15 residues. Trimming removed 6 bases at V and 0 bases at J, with 11 bases between. This chain's CDR3 is CASSPWLSNTGELFF. CDR3 DNA sequence: TGTGCCAGCAGTCCGTGGCTTTCGAACACCGGGGAGCTGTTTTTT.

The J gene is TRBJ1-2, the V gene TRBV11-2; TRBD1 aligns across 8 bases. V lost 1 base to trimming and J lost 0 bases; unmatched junction nucleotides: 7. This CDR3 has 17 residues. The germline gives CDR1 SGHAT, CDR2 FQNNGV. The CDR3 DNA is TGTGCCAGCAGCTTAGCCGGGGACAGGTTAGCTAACTATGGCTACACCTTC. Translation: CASSLAGDRLANYGYTF.

V is TRBV5-4 and J is TRBJ2-3, with a weak D call TRBD2 (7 bases). V was trimmed by 0 bases and J by 3 bases, leaving 17 bases between them. This CDR3 has 17 amino acids. Germline V lookup: CDR1 SGHNT, CDR2 YYREEE (reference sequence). The DNA of the CDR3 is TGTGCCAGCAGCTTGGGAGTGGGGGGGGGCCGAACAGATACGCAGTATTTT. Protein: CASSLGVGGGRTDTQYF.

This clone was counted a few times. The V call is TRBV19, the J call TRBJ2-7; D remains ambiguous. The CDR3 is 11 residues long. V gave up 3 bases and J gave up 6 bases, with 6 bases separating them. The germline V gene encodes CDR1 LNHDA and CDR2 SQIVND (reference sequence). The CDR3 DNA sequence: TGTGCCAGTAGTATGCACGGCGAGCAGTACTTC. It is translated as CASSMHGEQYF.

The chain combines TRBV19 with TRBJ2-7, with 9 positions matching TRBD2. Germline CDR1 and CDR2: LNHDA and SQIVND (reference sequence). The CDR3 extends over 16 amino acids. Losses at the gene ends were 5 bases for V and 5 bases for J; bases not matched to a gene: 13. CDR3 nucleotides: TGTGCCAGTAGTTTCCTCCCCGGGACTAGCAGCCACGAGCAGTACTTC. Translation gives CASSFLPGTSSHEQYF.

The rearrangement joins TRBV29-1 to TRBJ2-1; TRBD2 matches 7 bases. The CDR3 covers 14 residues. The junction had 12 bases not matched to a gene; V was cut back by 7 bases and J by 6 bases. Germline V CDR1 and CDR2: SQVTM, ANQGSEA. CDR3 sequence: CSALGVAGGNEQFF. DNA of the CDR3: TGCAGCGCCCTAGGGGTAGCGGGCGGCAATGAGCAGTTCTTC.

This clone was counted between two and nine times. This sequence joins TRBV7-9 and TRBJ2-3, with D possibly TRBD1 on 6 matching bases. CDR1 is SEHNR and CDR2 is FQNEAQ in the germline V gene (reference sequence). CDR3 length equals 13 residues. Trimming cost V 4 bases and J 5 bases, with 10 bases left between them. This CDR3 reads CASSSIGGDTQYF. CDR3 in DNA: TGTGCCAGCAGCTCCATAGGGGGAGATACGCAGTATTTT.

V usage is TRBV5-1 and J usage is TRBJ2-5, with TRBD2 matching over 13 bases. V was pared by 4 bases and J by 1 base, with 4 bases of the junction left unmatched. From germline, CDR1 is SGHRS and CDR2 YFSETQ. The CDR3 contains 16 residues. CDR3 bases: TGCGCCAGCAGCACAGGACTAGCGGGGGCCCAAGAGACCCAGTACTTC. This gives the protein CASSTGLAGAQETQYF.

Here the CDR3 DNA reads TGTGCCAGCAGTTACAGCCCAGCGCCTCTTCTAGATGAGCAGTTCTTC. Encoded protein: CASSYSPAPLLDEQFF. The chain couples TRBV6-5 to TRBJ2-1; D uncertain. The CDR3 contains 16 residues. Trimming took off 2 bases at V and 8 bases at J, with 19 bases between the two ends. Germline-derived CDR1 and CDR2 are MNHEY and SVGAGI.

The rearrangement links TRBV30 to TRBJ1-6; D not certain. The CDR3 contains 16 residues. V gave up 2 bases and J gave up 4 bases, with 15 bases separating them. CDR1 and CDR2 from the germline V gene are GTSNPN and SVGIG (reference sequence). CDR3 residues: CAWSSEDWIYNSPLHF. The CDR3 DNA follows: TGTGCCTGGAGTTCAGAAGACTGGATTTATAATTCACCCCTCCACTTT.